This TCR beta chain was identified in a study of breast tumors, draining lymph nodes, adjacent tissues. Study conclusions and caveats: Tumor repertoires ranked between lymph nodes and nontumor tissue in diversity, with V and J gene preferences. Tumor and nontumor repertoires were significantly more similar in luminal-like than in basal-like breast cancer. The lymph node origin of tumor T cells was framed as consistent with a hypothesis, not demonstrated.

This CDR3 is 14 amino acids long. After removal of 3 bases from V and 8 bases from J, the junction contained 9 bases not matched to a gene. Germline lookup yields CDR1 MNHEY and CDR2 SMNVEV (reference sequence). Breast cancer patients provided tissue from their axillary draining lymph nodes. This clonotype was seen ten or more times. As yet, its antigen is unknown. TCRdb reprocessed the multiplex PCR reads via MiXCR and lists one record per CDR3 protein. The sample has fewer than 300,000 distinct CDR3 sequences, about 32% seen once; the top ten hold 1.2% to 1.5%. This chain joins TRBV27 and TRBJ1-2; the match to TRBD1 covers 7 bases. The sequence came from a female donor with breast cancer. Some clones in this sample may be carry-over from other donors' samples. Sequenced material: axillary lymph node tissue. This CDR3 reads CASSFHDRDGGYTF. In DNA, the CDR3 is TGTGCCAGCAGTTTTCACGACAGGGACGGCGGCTACACCTTC.